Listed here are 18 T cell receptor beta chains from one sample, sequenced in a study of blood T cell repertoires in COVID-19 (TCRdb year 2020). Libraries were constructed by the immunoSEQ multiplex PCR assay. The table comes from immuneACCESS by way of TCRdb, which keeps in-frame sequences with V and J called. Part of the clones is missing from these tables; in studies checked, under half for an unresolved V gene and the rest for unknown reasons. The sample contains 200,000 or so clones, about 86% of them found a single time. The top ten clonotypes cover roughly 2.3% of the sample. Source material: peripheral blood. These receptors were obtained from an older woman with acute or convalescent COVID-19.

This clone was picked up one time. CDR3 region: CASSLAGLYEQYF. CDR3 DNA sequence: TGTGCCAGCTCCCTAGCGGGACTCTACGAGCAGTACTTC. The V and J genes are TRBV7-2 and TRBJ2-7; 9 bases fit TRBD2. Germline values: CDR1 SGHTA, CDR2 FQGNSA. Losses at the gene ends were 8 bases for V and 3 bases for J; bases not matched to a gene: 5. The CDR3 runs to 13 residues. Filled out from reference TRBV7-2 and TRBJ2-7, the complete variable domain reads GAGVSQSPSNKVTEKGKDVELRCDPISGHTALYWYRQSLGQGLEFLIYFQGNSAPDKSGLPSDRFSAERTGGSVSTLTIQRTQQEDSAVYLCASSLAGLYEQYFGPGTRLTVT.

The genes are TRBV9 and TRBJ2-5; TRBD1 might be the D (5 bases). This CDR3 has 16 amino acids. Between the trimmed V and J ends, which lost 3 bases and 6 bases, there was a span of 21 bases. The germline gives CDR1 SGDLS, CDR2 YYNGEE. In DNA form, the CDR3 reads TGTGCCAGCAGCGCCGGATCGACAGATCCAAGAAAGACCCAGTACTTC. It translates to CASSAGSTDPRKTQYF.

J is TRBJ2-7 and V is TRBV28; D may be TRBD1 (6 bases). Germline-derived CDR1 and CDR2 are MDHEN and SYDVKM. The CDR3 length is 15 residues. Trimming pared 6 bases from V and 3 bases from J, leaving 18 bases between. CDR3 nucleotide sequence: TGTGCCAGCAGCCTAACAGGGTTGGGGTTCTACGAGCAGTACTTC. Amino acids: CASSLTGLGFYEQYF.

The CDR3 spells CASSPRDSGNTIYF. CDR3 bases: TGTGCCAGCAGCCCCCGGGACAGCGGAAACACCATATATTTT. The chain uses TRBV27 and TRBJ1-3; 7 bases are shared with TRBD1. V shed 6 bases, J shed 4 bases, and the junction held 6 bases outside the gene matches. Germline V gene data show CDR1 as MNHEY and CDR2 as SMNVEV (reference sequence). The CDR3 extends over 14 amino acids.

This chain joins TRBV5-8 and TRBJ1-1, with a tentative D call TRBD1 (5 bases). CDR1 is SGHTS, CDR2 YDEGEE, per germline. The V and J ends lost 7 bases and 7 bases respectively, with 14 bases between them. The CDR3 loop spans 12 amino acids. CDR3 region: CASQPGTIEAFF. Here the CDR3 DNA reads TGTGCCAGCCAGCCAGGGACTATTGAAGCTTTCTTT.

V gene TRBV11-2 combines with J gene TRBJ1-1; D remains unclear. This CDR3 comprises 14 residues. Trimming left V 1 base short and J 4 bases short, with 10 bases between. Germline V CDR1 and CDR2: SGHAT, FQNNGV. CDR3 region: CASSLATLGTEAFF. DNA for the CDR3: TGTGCCAGCAGCTTAGCGACTTTGGGCACTGAAGCTTTCTTT.

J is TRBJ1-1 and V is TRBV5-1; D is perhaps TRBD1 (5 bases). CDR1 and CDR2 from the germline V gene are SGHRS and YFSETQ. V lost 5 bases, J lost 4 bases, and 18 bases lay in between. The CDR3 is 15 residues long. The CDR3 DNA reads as TGCGCCAGCAGGCAAGGGGCTGGGTCTAGCACTGAAGCTTTCTTT. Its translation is CASRQGAGSSTEAFF.

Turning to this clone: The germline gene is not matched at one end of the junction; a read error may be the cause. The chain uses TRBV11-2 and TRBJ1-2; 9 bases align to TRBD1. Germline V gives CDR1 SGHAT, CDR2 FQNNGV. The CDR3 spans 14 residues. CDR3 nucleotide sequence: TGTGCCAGCAGTTTAGAAACAGGGGGCGCCGGCTACACCTTC. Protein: CASSLETGGAGYTF.

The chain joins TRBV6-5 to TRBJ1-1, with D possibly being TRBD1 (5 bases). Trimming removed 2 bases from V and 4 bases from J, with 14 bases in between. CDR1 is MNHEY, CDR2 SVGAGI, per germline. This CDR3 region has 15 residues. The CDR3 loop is CASSYQGSVGTEAFF. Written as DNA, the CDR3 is TGTGCCAGCAGTTACCAGGGTTCAGTGGGCACTGAAGCTTTCTTT.

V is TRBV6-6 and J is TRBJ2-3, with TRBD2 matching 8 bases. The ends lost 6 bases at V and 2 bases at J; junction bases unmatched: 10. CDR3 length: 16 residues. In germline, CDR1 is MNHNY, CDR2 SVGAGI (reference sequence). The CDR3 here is CASSAIGGGNTDTQYF. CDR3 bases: TGTGCCAGCAGCGCAATCGGCGGGGGGAACACAGATACGCAGTATTTT.

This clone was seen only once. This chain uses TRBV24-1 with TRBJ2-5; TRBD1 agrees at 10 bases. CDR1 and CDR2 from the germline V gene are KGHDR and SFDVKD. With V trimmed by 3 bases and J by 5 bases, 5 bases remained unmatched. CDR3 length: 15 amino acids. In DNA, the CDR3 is TGTGCCACCAGTGATGGGGGACAGGGGATGGAGACCCAGTACTTC. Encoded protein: CATSDGGQGMETQYF.

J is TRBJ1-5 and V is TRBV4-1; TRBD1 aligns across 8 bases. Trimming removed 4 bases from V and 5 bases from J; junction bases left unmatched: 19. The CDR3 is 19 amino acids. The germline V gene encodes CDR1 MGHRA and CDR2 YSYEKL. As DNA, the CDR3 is TGCGCCAGCAGCCTCCTACCCCCGGCGGGCAGGGGGCTGGATCAGCCCCAGCATTTT. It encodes CASSLLPPAGRGLDQPQHF.

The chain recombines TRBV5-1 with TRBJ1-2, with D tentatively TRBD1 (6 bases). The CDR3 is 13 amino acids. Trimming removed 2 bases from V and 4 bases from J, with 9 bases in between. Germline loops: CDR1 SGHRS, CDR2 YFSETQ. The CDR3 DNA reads TGCGCCAGCAGCTTAGGGGGTATCTATGGCTACACCTTC. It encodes CASSLGGIYGYTF.

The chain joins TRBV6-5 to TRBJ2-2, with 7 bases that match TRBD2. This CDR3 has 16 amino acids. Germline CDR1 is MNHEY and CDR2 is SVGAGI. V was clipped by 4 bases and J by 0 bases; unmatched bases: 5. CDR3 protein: CASSFSGGPNTGELFF. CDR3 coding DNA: TGTGCCAGCAGTTTCTCGGGGGGACCGAACACCGGGGAGCTGTTTTTT.

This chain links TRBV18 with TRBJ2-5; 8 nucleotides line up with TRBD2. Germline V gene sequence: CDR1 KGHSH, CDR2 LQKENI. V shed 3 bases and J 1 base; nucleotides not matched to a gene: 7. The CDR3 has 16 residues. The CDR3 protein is CASSPGGSGAQETQYF. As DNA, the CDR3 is TGTGCCAGCTCACCCGGTGGTAGCGGGGCCCAAGAGACCCAGTACTTC.

The CDR3 DNA sequence: TGTGCCAGCAGTTCGGGGGAGAATACTGAAGCTTTCTTT. Translated: CASSSGENTEAFF. The chain uses TRBV6-5 and TRBJ1-1; a possible D gene is TRBD1 (5 bases). The CDR3 loop spans 13 amino acids. The V gene lost 4 bases and the J gene lost 5 bases, with 11 bases spanning the gap. Germline-derived CDR1 and CDR2 are MNHEY and SVGAGI.

The DNA of the CDR3 is TGCAGCGCCACCTCCGGGACAGGGGGAGCCGGGGCACATCGGCTTCATGAGCAGTTCTTC. Translation: CSATSGTGGAGAHRLHEQFF. The chain employs TRBV29-1 and TRBJ2-1; 11 nucleotides agree with TRBD1. CDR1 SQVTM and CDR2 ANQGSEA come from the germline V gene. The CDR3 runs to 20 residues. Trimming removed 7 bases from V and 8 bases from J; junction bases left unmatched: 28.

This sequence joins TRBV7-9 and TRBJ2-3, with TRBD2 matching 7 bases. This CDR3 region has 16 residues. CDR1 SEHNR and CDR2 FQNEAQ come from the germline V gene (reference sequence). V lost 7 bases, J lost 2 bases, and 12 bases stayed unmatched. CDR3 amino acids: CASIPYSRGFTDTQYF. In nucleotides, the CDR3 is TGTGCCAGCATACCATACTCGCGGGGGTTCACAGATACGCAGTATTTT.